This T cell receptor (beta chain) originates from a study of blood T cell repertoires in COVID-19. Study as a whole: The analysed material was cDNA or gDNA that came from T cells, B-cell-depleted T cells, or PBMCs.

This CDR3 region has 13 residues. Germline CDR1 MDHEN, CDR2 SYDVKM. V was trimmed by 5 bases and J by 4 bases, leaving 9 bases between them. Data came from immunoSEQ multiplex PCR; TCRdb stores just in-frame clones and leaves some out. The sample has approximately 240,000 clones, under 85% seen once. This receptor was identified in a woman between 35 and 50 years old with active or convalescent COVID-19. The material sequenced was peripheral blood. This chain joins TRBV28 and TRBJ2-1; D is uncertain. CDR3 sequence reads: CASSQAPYNEQFF. CDR3 DNA: TGTGCCAGCAGTCAGGCCCCTTACAATGAGCAGTTCTTC.